Listed below are T cell receptor beta chains from one sample, sequenced in a study of Graves' ophthalmopathy and Graves' hyperthyroidism. TCRdb itself ran the multiplex PCR reads through MiXCR, one entry per CDR3 protein. The data show about 600,000 distinct CDR3 sequences, less than 40% seen once. Sequencing used peripheral blood or thyroid tissue (not recorded which). The receptors come from an adult man with Graves' hyperthyroidism. Both conserved end residues are part of each CDR3. A D gene is named only where the DNA matches it firmly. A row's size may be missing; if present it is once, few, many or a size class.

V gene,J gene,clone size,D gene,CDR3 protein,CDR3 DNA
TRBV29-1,TRBJ2-5,many,-,CSVEGTNNQETQYF,TGCAGCGTTGAAGGGACAAATAATCAAGAGACCCAGTACTTC
TRBV3-1,TRBJ2-1,-,TRBD1,CASRGAGTEYNEQFF,TGTGCCAGCAGGGGGGCCGGGACAGAGTACAATGAGCAGTTCTTC
TRBV5-4,TRBJ1-3,few,-,CASSPGGEGNTIYF,TGTGCCAGCAGCCCCGGGGGGGAAGGAAACACCATATATTTT
TRBV19,TRBJ1-5,many,-,CATAGSKIMKPQHF,TGTGCCACCGCGGGCAGTAAAATTATGAAGCCCCAGCATTTT
TRBV19,TRBJ1-1,few,TRBD1,CASSPGQGITEAFF,TGTGCCAGTAGTCCCGGACAGGGAATTACTGAAGCTTTCTTT
TRBV24-1,TRBJ1-2,-,-,CATSGLPF,TGTGCCACCAGTGGTTTACCATTC
TRBV3-1,TRBJ1-2,few,-,CASSQDRPAWRGYTF,TGTGCCAGCAGCCAAGACCGTCCAGCCTGGAGAGGCTACACCTTC
TRBV10-3,TRBJ2-7,many,TRBD1,CAIKDEAGGYEQYF,TGTGCCATCAAGGACGAGGCAGGGGGCTACGAGCAGTACTTC
TRBV7-6,TRBJ1-1,-,-,CASSLARQINTEAFF,TGTGCCAGCAGCTTAGCGAGGCAGATTAACACTGAAGCTTTCTTT
TRBV7-2,TRBJ2-7,-,TRBD2,CASSLEASGGLSYEQYF,TGTGCCAGCAGCCTGGAGGCTAGCGGGGGGTTAAGCTACGAGCAGTACTTC
TRBV3-1,TRBJ1-5,many,-,CASSQDRAQPQHF,TGTGCCAGCAGCCAAGATAGGGCTCAGCCCCAGCATTTT
TRBV6-5,TRBJ2-7,few,-,CASKPRGAYEQYF,TGTGCCAGCAAGCCTCGCGGAGCCTACGAGCAGTACTTC
TRBV12-3/TRBV12-4,TRBJ1-4,many,-,CASSFGAGEEKLFF,TGTGCCAGCAGTTTCGGGGCAGGCGAGGAAAAACTGTTTTTT
TRBV25-1,TRBJ2-3,many,TRBD1,CASSRDRAGDTQYF,TGTGCCAGCAGCCGGGACAGGGCTGGGGATACGCAGTATTTT
TRBV20-1,TRBJ2-7,-,TRBD1,CSASRLFSGQGPYEQYF,TGCAGTGCTAGTCGGCTTTTCTCGGGACAGGGACCCTACGAGCAGTACTTC
TRBV29-1,TRBJ2-6,-,TRBD1,CSLVGQGPPGANVLTF,TGCAGCTTGGTAGGACAGGGCCCACCTGGGGCCAACGTCCTGACTTTC
TRBV10-2,TRBJ1-1,-,-,CASRTGGGRATEAFF,TGCGCCAGCAGGACAGGCGGGGGTAGGGCCACTGAAGCTTTCTTT
TRBV7-3,TRBJ2-3,few,TRBD2,CASSISGTRTDTQYF,TGTGCCAGCAGCATTAGCGGGACTCGCACAGATACGCAGTATTTT
TRBV6-5,TRBJ1-6,many,TRBD1,CASSHSPPGQGWHSPLHF,TGTGCCAGCAGTCACAGCCCCCCGGGACAGGGGTGGCATTCACCCCTCCACTTT
TRBV19,TRBJ1-1,few,TRBD1,CASSTITGGFTEAFF,TGTGCCAGTAGTACGATAACAGGGGGATTTACTGAAGCTTTCTTT
TRBV7-9,TRBJ2-7,few,-,CASSSRPREGQDEQYF,TGTGCCAGCAGCTCCCGCCCCCGCGAGGGCCAGGACGAGCAGTACTTC
TRBV7-2,TRBJ1-1,few,-,CASSLELQINTEAFF,TGTGCCAGCAGCTTAGAGTTACAGATCAACACTGAAGCTTTCTTT
TRBV29-1,TRBJ1-2,-,-,CSVATGTSGYTF,TGCAGCGTGGCCACCGGGACTAGCGGCTACACCTTC
TRBV5-5,TRBJ1-3,-,TRBD1,CASSLNRGSGNTIYF,TGTGCCAGCAGCTTGAACAGGGGCTCTGGAAACACCATATATTTT
TRBV20-1,TRBJ2-3,few,TRBD2,CSARLTSAGDTQYF,TGCAGTGCTAGACTTACTAGCGCTGGAGATACGCAGTATTTT